Following are 8 T cell receptor beta chains from one sample sequenced in a study of cytomegalovirus exposure and HLA in healthy donors. The PCR ran on 60 Vbeta and 13 Jbeta primers. Sequencing was performed with immunoSEQ multiplex PCR; in TCRdb, only in-frame clones are kept and a portion is missing. The sample carries hundreds of thousands of clones, over 70% recorded once. Source material: PBMCs. These receptor sequences come from a woman aged 60-75 years in good health and CMV-seropositive.

V gene TRBV2 combines with J gene TRBJ1-6; 8 bases agree with TRBD1. V lost 6 bases, J lost 12 bases, and 10 bases stayed unmatched. The CDR3 totals 14 residues. Germline assignment: CDR1 SNHLY and CDR2 FYNNEI. CDR3 sequence (DNA): TGTGCCAGCAGCGACAGGGGATGGTACGGACCCCTCCACTTT. Translation: CASSDRGWYGPLHF. The full variable domain, in which reference TRBV2 and TRBJ1-6 provide the parts outside the CDR3, is EPEVTQTPSHQVTQMGQEVILRCVPISNHLYFYWYRQILGQKVEFLVSFYNNEISEKSEIFDDQFSVERPDGSNFTLKIRSTKLEDSAMYFCASSDRGWYGPLHFGNGTRLTVT.

The chain has TRBV19 and TRBJ2-2; 12 positions match TRBD2. Looked up from germline, CDR1 is LNHDA and CDR2 is SQIVND (reference sequence). The CDR3 has 15 residues. V lost 4 bases, J lost 5 bases, and 2 bases stayed unmatched. CDR3 in DNA: TGTGCCAGTAGTAGACTAGCGGGGGAAACCGGGGAGCTGTTTTTT. As protein: CASSRLAGETGELFF. Full variable domain (remainder filled in from reference TRBV19 and TRBJ2-2): DGGITQSPKYLFRKEGQNVTLSCEQNLNHDAMYWYRQDPGQGLRLIYYSQIVNDFQKGDIAEGYSVSREKKESFPLTVTSAQKNPTAFYLCASSRLAGETGELFFGEGSRLTVL.

The genes are TRBV5-4 and TRBJ1-3; no reliable D call. Germline values: CDR1 SGHNT, CDR2 YYREEE (reference sequence). Deletions cut 4 bases from V and 1 base from J, with 9 bases between. CDR3 size: 14 residues. As DNA, the CDR3 is TGTGCCAGCAGCGCCCGCGAGTCTGGAAACACCATATATTTT. Amino acid sequence: CASSARESGNTIYF.

The chain recombines TRBV5-4 with TRBJ2-6, with 8 bases fitting TRBD1. CDR3 size: 17 residues. Trimming at V came to 0 bases and at J to 4 bases, leaving 6 bases not matched to a gene. Germline V gene lookup returns CDR1 SGHNT and CDR2 YYREEE (reference sequence). CDR3 sequence (DNA): TGTGCCAGCAGCTTGGGCCAGGGGGCGGGGGGGGCCAACGTCCTGACTTTC. The encoded protein is CASSLGQGAGGANVLTF.

In regard to this clone: Germline is not matched at one junction end, which may reflect a read error. The CDR3 coding sequence is TGTGCCAGCAGCGCTGATTCGTACGGGCAGTACTTC. It translates to CASSADSYGQYF. The chain recombines TRBV9 with TRBJ2-7; D is uncertain. The CDR3 runs 12 residues. Germline CDR1 SGDLS, CDR2 YYNGEE.

The chain combines TRBV6-1 with TRBJ1-1, with unresolved D. The CDR3 has 15 amino acids. The germline CDR1 and CDR2 sequences are MNHNS and SASEGT. V was cut by 5 bases and J by 0 bases, with 13 bases left in between. This CDR3 is CASSPPGALNTEAFF. CDR3 bases: TGTGCCAGCAGTCCCCCTGGAGCATTGAACACTGAAGCTTTCTTT.

This clone has a single count. The chain combines TRBV19 with TRBJ2-3; D call uncertain. This CDR3 contains 13 residues. Deletions cut 7 bases from V and 1 base from J, with 9 bases between. From germline, CDR1 is LNHDA and CDR2 SQIVND (reference sequence). As DNA, the CDR3 is TGTGCCAGTATCGCCCCGGGCACAGATACGCAGTATTTT. It encodes CASIAPGTDTQYF.

CDR3 DNA: TGTGCCAGCAGCCCCGGGCGGGGAAATAATTCACCCCTCCACTTT. This gives the protein CASSPGRGNNSPLHF. This rearrangement joins TRBV11-3 to TRBJ1-6; unclear D gene. CDR3 size: 15 residues. The ends were cut back, 5 bases at V and 5 bases at J, with 13 bases in the middle. Germline V gives CDR1 SGHNT, CDR2 YENEEA.